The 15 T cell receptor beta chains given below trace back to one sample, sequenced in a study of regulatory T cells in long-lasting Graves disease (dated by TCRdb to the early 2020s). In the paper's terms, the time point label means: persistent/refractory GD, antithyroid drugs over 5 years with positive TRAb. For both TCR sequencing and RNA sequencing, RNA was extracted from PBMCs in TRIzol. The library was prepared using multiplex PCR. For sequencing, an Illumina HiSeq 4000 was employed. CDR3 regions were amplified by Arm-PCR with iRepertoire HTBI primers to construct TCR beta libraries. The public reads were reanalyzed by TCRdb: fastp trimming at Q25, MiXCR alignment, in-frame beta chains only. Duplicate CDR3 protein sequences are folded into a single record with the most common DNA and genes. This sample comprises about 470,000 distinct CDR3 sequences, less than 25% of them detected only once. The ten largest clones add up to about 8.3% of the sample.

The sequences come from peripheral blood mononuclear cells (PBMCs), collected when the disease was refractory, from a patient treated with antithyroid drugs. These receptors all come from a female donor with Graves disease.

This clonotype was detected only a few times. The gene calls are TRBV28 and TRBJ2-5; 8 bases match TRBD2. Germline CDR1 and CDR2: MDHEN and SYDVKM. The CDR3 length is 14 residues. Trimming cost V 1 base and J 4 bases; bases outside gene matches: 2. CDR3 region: CASSLSSGRETQYF. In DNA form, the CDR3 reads TGTGCCAGCAGTTTATCAAGCGGGAGAGAGACCCAGTACTTC.

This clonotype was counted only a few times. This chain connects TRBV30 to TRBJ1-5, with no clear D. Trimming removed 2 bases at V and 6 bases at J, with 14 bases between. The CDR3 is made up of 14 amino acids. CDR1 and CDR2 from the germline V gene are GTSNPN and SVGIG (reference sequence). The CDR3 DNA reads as TGTGCCTGGAGTCCTTTGGCGGGTTCTCAGCCCCAGCATTTT. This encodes CAWSPLAGSQPQHF.

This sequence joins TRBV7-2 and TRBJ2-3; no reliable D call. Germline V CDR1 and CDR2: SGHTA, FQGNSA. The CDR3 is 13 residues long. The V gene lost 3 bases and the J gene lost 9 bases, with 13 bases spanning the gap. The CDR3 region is CASSFSTGDTQYF. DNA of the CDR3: TGTGCCAGCAGCTTTTCGACCGGAGACACGCAGTATTTT. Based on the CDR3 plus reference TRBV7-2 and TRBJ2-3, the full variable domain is GAGVSQSPSNKVTEKGKDVELRCDPISGHTALYWYRQSLGQGLEFLIYFQGNSAPDKSGLPSDRFSAERTGGSVSTLTIQRTQQEDSAVYLCASSFSTGDTQYFGPGTRLTVL.

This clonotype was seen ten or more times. The DNA of the CDR3 is TGTGCCAGCAGCCAGATAGGGGGCATCGCTGAAGCTTTCTTT. Amino acid sequence: CASSQIGGIAEAFF. The chain combines TRBV3-1 with TRBJ1-1; 7 bases are shared with TRBD1. The J segment lost 6 bases and the V segment lost 3 bases, leaving 7 bases of the junction unmatched. The CDR3 is 14 residues long. In germline, CDR1 is LGHDT, CDR2 YNNKEL (reference sequence).

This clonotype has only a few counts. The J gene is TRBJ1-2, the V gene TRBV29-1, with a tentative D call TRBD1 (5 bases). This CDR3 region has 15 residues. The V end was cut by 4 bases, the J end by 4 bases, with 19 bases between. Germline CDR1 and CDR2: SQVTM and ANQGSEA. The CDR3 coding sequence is TGCAGCGTTGTAATCCGAGGGGAAGGACTCTATGGCTACACCTTC. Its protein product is CSVVIRGEGLYGYTF.

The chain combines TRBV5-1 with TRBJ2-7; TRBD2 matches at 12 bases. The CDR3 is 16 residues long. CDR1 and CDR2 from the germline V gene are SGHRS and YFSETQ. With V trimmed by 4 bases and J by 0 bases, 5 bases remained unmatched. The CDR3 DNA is TGCGCCAGCAGCCCACTAGCGGGAGGTTACTCCTACGAGCAGTACTTC. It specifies CASSPLAGGYSYEQYF. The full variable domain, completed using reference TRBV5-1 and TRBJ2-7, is KAGVTQTPRYLIKTRGQQVTLSCSPISGHRSVSWYQQTPGQGLQFLFEYFSETQRNKGNFPGRFSGRQFSNSRSEMNVSTLELGDSALYLCASSPLAGGYSYEQYFGPGTRLTVT.

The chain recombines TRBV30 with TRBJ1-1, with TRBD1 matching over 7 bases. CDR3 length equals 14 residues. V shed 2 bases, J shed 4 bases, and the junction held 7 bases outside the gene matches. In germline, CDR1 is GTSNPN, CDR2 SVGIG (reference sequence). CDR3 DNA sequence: TGTGCCTGGAGTAGCGAGGGGGCTCGCACTGAAGCTTTCTTT. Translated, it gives CAWSSEGARTEAFF.

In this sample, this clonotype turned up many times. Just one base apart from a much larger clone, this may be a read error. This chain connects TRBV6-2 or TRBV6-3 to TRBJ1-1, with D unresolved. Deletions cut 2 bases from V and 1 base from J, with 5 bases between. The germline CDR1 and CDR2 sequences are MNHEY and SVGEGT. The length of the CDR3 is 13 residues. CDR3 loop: CASSYGENTEAFF. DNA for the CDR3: TGTGCCAGCAGTTACGGGGAGAACACTGAAGCTTTCTTT.

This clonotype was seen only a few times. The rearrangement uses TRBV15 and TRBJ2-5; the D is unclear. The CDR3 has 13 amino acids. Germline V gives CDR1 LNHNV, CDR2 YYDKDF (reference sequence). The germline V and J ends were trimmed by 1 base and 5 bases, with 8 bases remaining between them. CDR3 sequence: CATSRVVRETQYF. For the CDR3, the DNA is TGTGCCACCAGCAGAGTTGTTCGGGAGACCCAGTACTTC.

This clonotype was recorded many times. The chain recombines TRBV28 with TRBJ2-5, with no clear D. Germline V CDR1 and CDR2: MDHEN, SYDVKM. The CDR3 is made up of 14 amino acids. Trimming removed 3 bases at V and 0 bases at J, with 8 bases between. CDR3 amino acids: CASSFGLYQETQYF. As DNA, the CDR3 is TGTGCCAGCAGTTTTGGGCTGTACCAAGAGACCCAGTACTTC.

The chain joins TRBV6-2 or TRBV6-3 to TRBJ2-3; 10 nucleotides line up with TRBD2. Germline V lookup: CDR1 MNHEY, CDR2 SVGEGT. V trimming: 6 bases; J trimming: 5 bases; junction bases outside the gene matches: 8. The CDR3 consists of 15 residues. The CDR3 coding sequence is TGTGCCAGCAGCTCCAGCGGGAGGGCCCGAGATACGCAGTATTTT. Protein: CASSSSGRARDTQYF.

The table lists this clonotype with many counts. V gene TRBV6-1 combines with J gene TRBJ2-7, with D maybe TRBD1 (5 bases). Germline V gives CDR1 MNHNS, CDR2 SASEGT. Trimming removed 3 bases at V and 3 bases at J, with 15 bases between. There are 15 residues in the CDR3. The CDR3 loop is CASSDLSGQGYEQYF. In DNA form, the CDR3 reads TGTGCCAGCAGTGATCTCTCCGGACAAGGCTACGAGCAGTACTTC.

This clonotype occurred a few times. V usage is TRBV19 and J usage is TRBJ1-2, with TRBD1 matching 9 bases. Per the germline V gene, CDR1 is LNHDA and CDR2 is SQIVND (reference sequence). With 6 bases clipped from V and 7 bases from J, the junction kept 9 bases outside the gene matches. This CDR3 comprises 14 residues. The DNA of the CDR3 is TGTGCCAGTAGATGGGACAGGGCCGCCTCTGGCTACACCTTC. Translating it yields CASRWDRAASGYTF.

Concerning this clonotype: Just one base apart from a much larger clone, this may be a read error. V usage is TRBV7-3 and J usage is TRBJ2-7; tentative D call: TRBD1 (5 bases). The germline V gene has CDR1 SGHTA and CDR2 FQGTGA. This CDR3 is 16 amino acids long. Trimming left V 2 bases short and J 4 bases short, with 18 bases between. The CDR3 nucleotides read TGTGCCAGCAGCTTATTCCACGACAGCATCCGATACGAGCAGTACTTC. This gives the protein CASSLFHDSIRYEQYF.

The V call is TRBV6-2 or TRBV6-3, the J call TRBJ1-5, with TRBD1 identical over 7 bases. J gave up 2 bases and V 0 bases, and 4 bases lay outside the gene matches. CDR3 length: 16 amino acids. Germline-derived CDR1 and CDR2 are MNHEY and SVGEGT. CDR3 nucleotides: TGTGCCAGCAGTTACTCAGACGGGACAGGCAATCAGCCCCAGCATTTT. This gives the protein CASSYSDGTGNQPQHF.